A single sample gave rise to the 25 T cell receptor beta chains below, sequenced in a study of shared clonotypes between healthy human individuals. Profiling relied on immunoSEQ multiplex PCR, and the TCRdb table lists in-frame clones only, not all of them. The sample shows some 2,000,000 clones, 85% to 95% of them seen only once. The sample was naive CD4+ T cells sorted from blood. Subset reported: CD45RA+ positively selected. The source of these receptors is a man aged 18 to 29 in good health.

V and J are TRBV28 and TRBJ1-5; D not certain. CDR1 is MDHEN, CDR2 SYDVKM, per germline. V dropped 9 bases and J dropped 6 bases, with 12 bases sitting between them. This CDR3 spans 12 amino acids. CDR3 in DNA: TGTGCCAGATCTGCGCGGGGTCAGCCCCAGCATTTT. Protein: CARSARGQPQHF.

The chain links TRBV18 to TRBJ1-5, with TRBD1 as a possible D gene (5 bases). V was trimmed by 2 bases and J by 11 bases, leaving 16 bases between them. CDR1 KGHSH and CDR2 LQKENI come from the germline V gene. The CDR3 sequence is 14 residues long. The CDR3 here is CASSPGAAPWTQHF. CDR3 DNA: TGTGCCAGCTCACCAGGGGCAGCCCCCTGGACCCAGCATTTT.

The chain carries TRBV5-1 and TRBJ1-1; 8 nucleotides agree with TRBD1. The V gene's germline CDR1 is SGHRS and CDR2 YFSETQ. CDR3 length: 13 residues. Trimming removed 4 bases from V and 6 bases from J; junction bases left unmatched: 5. DNA for the CDR3: TGCGCCAGCAGCATTCAGGGGGCAGCTGAAGCTTTCTTT. This sequence encodes CASSIQGAAEAFF.

In DNA form, the CDR3 reads TGCACCAGCAGCCATCCGTCGGAGGGCAGTATGGACAATCAGCCCCAGCATTTT. This codes for CTSSHPSEGSMDNQPQHF. The V and J genes are TRBV1 and TRBJ1-5. TRBV1 is a pseudogene. The CDR3 runs to 18 residues.

This sequence joins TRBV29-1 and TRBJ2-7, with 7 bases that match TRBD1. V shed 7 bases and J 3 bases; nucleotides not matched to a gene: 3. Germline CDR1 reads SQVTM; CDR2 reads ANQGSEA. There are 11 residues in the CDR3. CDR3 loop: CSANRGYEQYF. Written as DNA, the CDR3 is TGCAGCGCTAACAGGGGCTACGAGCAGTACTTC.

In this sample, this clone turned up once. The chain carries TRBV18 and TRBJ2-1; TRBD1 aligns across 10 bases. The CDR3 is made up of 17 amino acids. Germline values: CDR1 KGHSH, CDR2 LQKENI. V was pared by 3 bases and J by 6 bases, with 11 bases of the junction left unmatched. The CDR3, as DNA: TGTGCCAGCTCACCCGTAAGGGGACAGGGGACCCCCAATGAGCAGTTCTTC. Its protein product is CASSPVRGQGTPNEQFF.

The chain combines TRBV7-9 with TRBJ1-4, with D perhaps matching TRBD1 (5 bases). Germline V gene sequence: CDR1 SEHNR, CDR2 FQNEAQ (reference sequence). V was shortened by 1 base and J by 2 bases, with 8 bases between the two germline ends. This CDR3 comprises 15 residues. The CDR3 is CASSLEGWTNEKLFF. The DNA of the CDR3 is TGTGCCAGCAGCTTAGAGGGGTGGACTAATGAAAAACTGTTTTTT.

This clone has only one observation. The chain joins TRBV5-1 to TRBJ2-3; D not certain. There are 14 residues in the CDR3. V was clipped by 0 bases and J by 6 bases, with 11 bases between them. Germline CDR1 SGHRS, CDR2 YFSETQ. The CDR3 nucleotides read TGCGCCAGCAGCTTGGCCGGTTTCGAGGATACGCAGTATTTT. Amino acid sequence: CASSLAGFEDTQYF.

V and J are TRBV11-2 and TRBJ1-5, with D unclear. CDR1 and CDR2 from the germline V gene are SGHAT and FQNNGV. Trimming pared 5 bases from V and 9 bases from J, leaving 14 bases between. The CDR3 covers 13 residues. CDR3 sequence: CASSEGLFGPQHF. In DNA, the CDR3 is TGTGCCAGCAGCGAAGGGCTTTTCGGGCCCCAGCATTTT.

This rearrangement joins TRBV7-3 to TRBJ2-6; D is unclear. The CDR3 is 16 amino acids. V dropped 2 bases and J dropped 2 bases, with 10 bases sitting between them. The germline V gene has CDR1 SGHTA and CDR2 FQGTGA. CDR3 in amino acids: CASSLESSTGANVLTF. The CDR3 nucleotides read TGTGCCAGCAGCTTAGAGAGTTCTACTGGGGCCAACGTCCTGACTTTC.

This clone was found once. The chain joins TRBV10-1 to TRBJ2-1, with 9 bases lining up with TRBD2. V trimming: 3 bases; J trimming: 7 bases; junction bases outside the gene matches: 7. The germline gives CDR1 WNHNN, CDR2 SYGVQD (reference sequence). There are 15 residues in the CDR3. The CDR3 here is CASSDGASGANEQFF. The CDR3 DNA reads TGCGCCAGCAGTGATGGGGCTAGCGGGGCGAATGAGCAGTTCTTC.

This sequence joins TRBV5-1 and TRBJ2-1; 11 positions match TRBD1. J lost 9 bases, V lost 4 bases, and 9 bases had no gene match. Germline lookup yields CDR1 SGHRS and CDR2 YFSETQ. This CDR3 has 15 residues. Here the CDR3 reads CASSRRTGGASEQFF. The CDR3 DNA follows: TGCGCCAGCAGCCGCCGGACAGGGGGCGCGAGTGAGCAGTTCTTC.

The chain joins TRBV11-2 to TRBJ1-1; TRBD1 agrees at 9 bases. This CDR3 region has 14 residues. CDR1 is SGHAT, CDR2 FQNNGV, per germline. V trimming: 3 bases; J trimming: 10 bases; junction bases outside the gene matches: 9. The CDR3 coding sequence is TGTGCCAGCAGCTTTCCGGGACAGGGATCAAGAGCTTTCTTT. Protein sequence: CASSFPGQGSRAFF.

The rearrangement links TRBV7-2 to TRBJ2-3, with 7 bases identical to TRBD2. Trimming cost V 2 bases and J 1 base; bases outside gene matches: 3. Germline lookup yields CDR1 SGHTA and CDR2 FQGNSA. The CDR3 loop spans 15 amino acids. This CDR3 reads CASSLSGVRTDTQYF. CDR3 nucleotides: TGTGCCAGCAGCTTAAGCGGGGTACGCACAGATACGCAGTATTTT.

CDR3 loop: CASSEALPGGETQYF. The CDR3 DNA is TGTGCCAGCAGTGAAGCGCTTCCGGGTGGGGAGACCCAGTACTTC. The chain is built from TRBV2 and TRBJ2-5, with D unresolved. Trimming removed 0 bases from V and 5 bases from J, with 13 bases in between. Germline V gene lookup returns CDR1 SNHLY and CDR2 FYNNEI. The CDR3 length is 15 residues.

This chain connects TRBV7-9 to TRBJ1-3; D is perhaps TRBD1 (5 bases). The CDR3 loop spans 18 amino acids. Germline V gene lookup returns CDR1 SEHNR and CDR2 FQNEAQ (reference sequence). V lost 1 base, J lost 0 bases, and 16 bases lay in between. CDR3 coding DNA: TGTGCCAGCAGCTTAGGAGACGGGACGCCTAGCTCTGGAAACACCATATATTTT. The encoded protein is CASSLGDGTPSSGNTIYF.

The chain has TRBV7-9 and TRBJ2-5, with D perhaps TRBD1 (6 bases). Looked up from germline, CDR1 is SEHNR and CDR2 is FQNEAQ (reference sequence). The CDR3 contains 14 residues. V dropped 1 base and J dropped 2 bases, with 8 bases sitting between them. The CDR3 DNA reads TGTGCCAGCAGCTTAGGAGGGGGACAAGAGACCCAGTACTTC. Amino acids: CASSLGGGQETQYF.

The chain combines TRBV5-1 with TRBJ2-5; the D is unclear. Germline V lookup: CDR1 SGHRS, CDR2 YFSETQ. V dropped 4 bases and J dropped 2 bases, with 6 bases sitting between them. The CDR3 runs to 12 residues. This CDR3 reads CASSPKQETQYF. CDR3 coding DNA: TGCGCCAGCAGCCCTAAACAAGAGACCCAGTACTTC.

Of note for this clone: Other DNA sequences of this sample code for an identical CDR3. The chain combines TRBV9 with TRBJ2-1; D is unclear. V was pared by 0 bases and J by 0 bases, with 7 bases between. The CDR3 runs to 15 residues. Per the germline V gene, CDR1 is SGDLS and CDR2 is YYNGEE. The CDR3 region is CASSVEQSSYNEQFF. The CDR3 coding sequence is TGTGCCAGCAGCGTAGAGCAAAGCTCCTACAATGAGCAGTTCTTC.

The CDR3 DNA sequence: TGTGCCAGCAGCTTAGCGCGAGGACTAGCACCAACGACACACACAGATACGCAGTATTTT. Its translation: CASSLARGLAPTTHTDTQYF. The chain links TRBV7-2 to TRBJ2-3; 8 bases align to TRBD2. V lost 0 bases and J lost 2; bases outside the gene matches: 16. Per germline, CDR1 SGHTA and CDR2 FQGNSA. CDR3 length: 20 residues. The full variable domain, rest sourced from reference TRBV7-2 and TRBJ2-3, is GAGVSQSPSNKVTEKGKDVELRCDPISGHTALYWYRQSLGQGLEFLIYFQGNSAPDKSGLPSDRFSAERTGGSVSTLTIQRTQQEDSAVYLCASSLARGLAPTTHTDTQYFGPGTRLTVL.

CDR3 amino acids: CASSLLAGGPLSYNEQFF. The CDR3 nucleotides are TGTGCCAGCAGCTTACTAGCGGGGGGGCCCCTGTCCTACAATGAGCAGTTCTTC. The V gene is TRBV11-2, the J gene TRBJ2-1; 12 bases align to TRBD2. The CDR3 runs to 18 residues. The germline gives CDR1 SGHAT, CDR2 FQNNGV. Losses at the gene ends were 2 bases for V and 1 base for J; bases not matched to a gene: 6.

The chain uses TRBV18 and TRBJ2-5; TRBD2 aligns across 7 bases. This CDR3 has 17 residues. Germline V gives CDR1 KGHSH, CDR2 LQKENI. V trimming: 0 bases; J trimming: 1 base; junction bases outside the gene matches: 8. The CDR3 DNA sequence: TGTGCCAGCTCACCACCAAATGGGAGGGCTGTCCAAGAGACCCAGTACTTC. Translation: CASSPPNGRAVQETQYF.

V usage is TRBV11-2 and J usage is TRBJ2-5, with a weak D call TRBD1 (6 bases). The CDR3 is 14 residues long. Germline assignment: CDR1 SGHAT and CDR2 FQNNGV. Trimming pared 4 bases from V and 3 bases from J, leaving 12 bases between. Here the CDR3 reads CASSWGRDKETQYF. The CDR3 DNA is TGTGCCAGCAGCTGGGGACGGGACAAAGAGACCCAGTACTTC.

A remark on this clone: The sample holds other DNA sequences that translate to the same CDR3. V and J are TRBV7-6 and TRBJ1-4; D is possibly TRBD1 (5 bases). The CDR3 extends over 14 amino acids. Trimming left V 4 bases short and J 0 bases short, with 6 bases between. CDR1 is SGHVS, CDR2 FNYEAQ, per germline. CDR3 sequence reads: CASSSQATNEKLFF. The CDR3 region has the DNA TGTGCCAGCAGCTCACAGGCAACTAATGAAAAACTGTTTTTT.

This clone was counted once. This sample also contains other DNA sequences that code for the same CDR3. The chain carries TRBV18 and TRBJ1-2; 7 bases match TRBD1. V lost 2 bases and J lost 3; bases outside the gene matches: 3. The CDR3 loop spans 14 amino acids. The germline V gene encodes CDR1 KGHSH and CDR2 LQKENI. The CDR3 here is CASSPTGTDYGYTF. As DNA, the CDR3 is TGTGCCAGCTCACCAACCGGGACAGACTATGGCTACACCTTC.